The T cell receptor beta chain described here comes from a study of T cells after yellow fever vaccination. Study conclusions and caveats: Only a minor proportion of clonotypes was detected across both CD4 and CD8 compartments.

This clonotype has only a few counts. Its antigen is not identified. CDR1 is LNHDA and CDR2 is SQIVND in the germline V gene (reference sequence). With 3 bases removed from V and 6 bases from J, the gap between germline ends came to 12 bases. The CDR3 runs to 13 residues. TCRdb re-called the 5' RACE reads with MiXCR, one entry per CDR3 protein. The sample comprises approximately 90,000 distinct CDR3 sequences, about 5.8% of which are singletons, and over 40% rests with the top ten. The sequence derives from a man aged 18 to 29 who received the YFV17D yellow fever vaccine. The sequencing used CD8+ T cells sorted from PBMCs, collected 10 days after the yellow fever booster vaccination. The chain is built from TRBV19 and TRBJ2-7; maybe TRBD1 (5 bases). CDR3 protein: CASSIVQGGEQYF. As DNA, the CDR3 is TGTGCCAGTAGTATTGTCCAGGGTGGCGAGCAGTACTTC.